One and the same sample provided the 26 T cell receptor beta chains below, sequenced in a study of cytomegalovirus exposure and HLA in healthy donors. PCR used 60 Vbeta primers and 13 Jbeta primers. The method was immunoSEQ multiplex PCR; TCRdb's version includes in-frame clones alone and lacks a portion of them. Among roughly 110,000 clones, more than 65% were seen once, and the ten largest hold approximately 9.9%. The sequencing input was PBMCs. These receptor sequences come from a man aged 35-49 years in good health and CMV-seropositive.

This rearrangement joins TRBV13 to TRBJ2-7; tentative D call: TRBD1 (6 bases). Germline V CDR1 and CDR2: PRHDT, FYEKMQ (reference sequence). V dropped 3 bases and J dropped 9 bases, with 15 bases sitting between them. The CDR3 sequence is 13 residues long. DNA of the CDR3: TGTGCCAGCAGCTTGGGCAGGGGAAGGGTGCAGTACTTC. Translation gives CASSLGRGRVQYF. Together with reference TRBV13 and TRBJ2-7, the CDR3 gives the full variable domain: AAGVIQSPRHLIKEKRETATLKCYPIPRHDTVYWYQQGPGQDPQFLISFYEKMQSDKGSIPDRFSAQQFSDYHSELNMSSLELGDSALYFCASSLGRGRVQYFGPGTRLTVT.

This clone was seen only once. The V gene is TRBV7-6, the J gene TRBJ2-5; 12 nucleotides agree with TRBD2. The J segment lost 3 bases and the V segment lost 5 bases, leaving 7 bases of the junction unmatched. Germline CDR1 is SGHVS and CDR2 is FNYEAQ. This CDR3 comprises 16 residues. The CDR3, as DNA: TGTGCCAGCAGCCTCCTAGCGGGGGGGGGAAAAGAGACCCAGTACTTC. Residues: CASSLLAGGGKETQYF. Looking up the rest from reference TRBV7-6 and TRBJ2-5 gives the full variable domain: GAGVSQSPRYKVTKRGQDVALRCDPISGHVSLYWYRQALGQGPEFLTYFNYEAQQDKSGLPNDRFSAERPEGSISTLTIQRTEQRDSAMYRCASSLLAGGGKETQYFGPGTRLLVL.

V usage is TRBV25-1 and J usage is TRBJ2-7, with TRBD1 as a possible D gene (6 bases). Germline values: CDR1 MGHDK, CDR2 SYGVNS. The CDR3 is made up of 18 amino acids. V was shortened by 3 bases and J by 0 bases, with 21 bases between the two germline ends. The CDR3 DNA sequence: TGTGCCAGCAGTGACGAGAAGAGTGACAGGCAGGGCTCCTACGAGCAGTACTTC. Its translation is CASSDEKSDRQGSYEQYF.

The rearrangement uses TRBV5-1 and TRBJ2-5, with a tentative D call TRBD2 (5 bases). The CDR3 runs 14 residues. Trimming shortened V by 0 bases and J by 3 bases, and 9 bases separated the two germline ends. The germline CDR1 and CDR2 sequences are SGHRS and YFSETQ. The CDR3 coding sequence is TGCGCCAGCAGCTTGGCCATGAGGGAAGAGACCCAGTACTTC. It is translated as CASSLAMREETQYF.

Remarks on this clone: Compared with germline, one end of the junction differs, possibly owing to a read error. This rearrangement joins TRBV19 to TRBJ1-5; D gene ambiguous. Germline V gene data show CDR1 as LNHDA and CDR2 as SQIVND (reference sequence). The CDR3 runs to 13 residues. The DNA for the CDR3 is TGTGCCAGTAGTATGTCTAGCAATCGGCCCCAGCATTTT. It is translated as CASSMSSNRPQHF.

This clone was found a few times. This chain connects TRBV5-1 to TRBJ2-7; D is ambiguous. The CDR3 extends over 14 amino acids. V dropped 0 bases and J dropped 4 bases, with 11 bases sitting between them. Germline loops: CDR1 SGHRS, CDR2 YFSETQ. The CDR3 is CASSLVVQPYEQYF. In DNA, the CDR3 is TGCGCCAGCAGCTTGGTGGTACAGCCTTACGAGCAGTACTTC.

This clone turned up a few times. The rearrangement joins TRBV2 to TRBJ2-5; 12 bases are shared with TRBD2. Looked up from germline, CDR1 is SNHLY and CDR2 is FYNNEI. V was pared by 1 base and J by 3 bases, with 0 bases of the junction left unmatched. The CDR3 has 15 residues. The CDR3 loop reads CASSEGLAGEETQYF. CDR3 coding DNA: TGTGCCAGCAGTGAAGGACTAGCGGGGGAAGAGACCCAGTACTTC.

V gene TRBV5-1 combines with J gene TRBJ1-1; D unclear. Germline CDR1 is SGHRS and CDR2 is YFSETQ. Trimming stripped 5 bases from V and 3 bases from J, with 11 bases between. There are 13 residues in the CDR3. The CDR3 protein is CASRIGVDTEAFF. The CDR3 DNA sequence: TGCGCCAGCAGAATAGGAGTCGACACTGAAGCTTTCTTT.

Only one count was recorded for this clone. The V and J genes are TRBV6-1 and TRBJ2-7, with TRBD2 matching over 13 bases. Trimming removed 2 bases from V and 4 bases from J; junction bases left unmatched: 5. Per the germline V gene, CDR1 is MNHNS and CDR2 is SASEGT. CDR3 length: 16 amino acids. The chain's CDR3 is CASSEIGLAGVYEQYF. CDR3 sequence (DNA): TGTGCCAGCAGTGAAATTGGACTAGCGGGGGTGTACGAGCAGTACTTC.

This clone was seen only once. The V gene is TRBV6-4, the J gene TRBJ2-4, with D unresolved. CDR1 is MRHNA and CDR2 is SNTAGT in the germline V gene. CDR3 length: 15 amino acids. V was shortened by 9 bases and J by 1 base, with 16 bases between the two germline ends. CDR3 residues: CASALFGAAKNIQYF. The CDR3 DNA reads as TGTGCCAGTGCTTTATTCGGAGCGGCCAAAAACATTCAGTACTTC.

The table lists this clone with a count of one. This sequence joins TRBV18 and TRBJ1-1, with a weak D call TRBD1 (5 bases). The V gene's germline CDR1 is KGHSH and CDR2 LQKENI. V was trimmed by 0 bases and J by 3 bases, leaving 14 bases between them. The CDR3 runs 16 residues. CDR3 in amino acids: CASSPPWGGMYTEAFF. CDR3 DNA: TGTGCCAGCTCACCACCCTGGGGCGGCATGTACACTGAAGCTTTCTTT.

V is TRBV6-6 and J is TRBJ1-5; no reliable D call. CDR1 is MNHNY, CDR2 SVGAGI, per germline (reference sequence). The CDR3 length is 13 residues. CDR3 protein: CATNERGNQPQHF. CDR3 nucleotides: TGTGCTACCAATGAACGGGGCAATCAGCCCCAGCATTTT.

The chain is built from TRBV5-1 and TRBJ1-2; 8 bases are a match to TRBD1. Germline loops: CDR1 SGHRS, CDR2 YFSETQ. The CDR3 spans 16 residues. With V trimmed by 0 bases and J by 2 bases, 6 bases remained unmatched. In DNA form, the CDR3 reads TGCGCCAGCAGCTTGGTCGTTGGACAGGGAAACTATGGCTACACCTTC. The encoded protein is CASSLVVGQGNYGYTF.

This clone was counted a few times. This CDR3 is CASTQPGGATYEQYF. The CDR3 coding sequence is TGTGCCAGCACCCAACCGGGCGGGGCTACCTACGAGCAGTACTTC. This chain uses TRBV6-1 with TRBJ2-7; D is perhaps TRBD2 (6 bases). Per germline, CDR1 MNHNS and CDR2 SASEGT. The CDR3 has 15 residues. V lost 7 bases to trimming and J lost 2 bases, with 18 bases between them.

About this clone itself: Sequence at one end of the junction differs from germline and may be a read error. The J gene is TRBJ2-6, the V gene TRBV5-1; a possible D gene is TRBD1 (5 bases). CDR1 SGHRS and CDR2 YFSETQ come from the germline V gene. CDR3 size: 17 residues. The CDR3 loop is CASSLVAVSSGANGLTF. In nucleotides, the CDR3 is TGCGCCAGCAGCTTGGTGGCGGTGAGCTCTGGGGCCAACGGCCTGACTTTC.

The chain links TRBV5-1 to TRBJ2-1, with D hard to call. CDR3 size: 14 residues. Per germline, CDR1 SGHRS and CDR2 YFSETQ. The V and J ends lost 8 bases and 0 bases respectively, with 12 bases between them. This CDR3 is CASKLGSSYNEQFF. Here the CDR3 DNA reads TGCGCCAGTAAGCTGGGCAGCTCCTACAATGAGCAGTTCTTC.

This clone appeared a single time. The rearrangement uses TRBV18 and TRBJ1-5; 8 nucleotides match TRBD1. CDR1 and CDR2 (germline): KGHSH, LQKENI. The junction had 3 bases not matched to a gene; V was cut back by 1 base and J by 4 bases. The CDR3 runs 15 residues. The CDR3 coding sequence is TGTGCCAGCTCACCACAGGACAGGGCTAATCAGCCCCAGCATTTT. This codes for CASSPQDRANQPQHF.

The chain joins TRBV28 to TRBJ2-7; maybe TRBD1 (5 bases). V lost 0 bases to trimming and J lost 2 bases, with 8 bases between them. This CDR3 spans 14 amino acids. CDR1 is MDHEN and CDR2 is SYDVKM in the germline V gene. The CDR3 nucleotides are TGTGCCAGCAGTTTATGGCAGGGCCCCTACGAGCAGTACTTC. It encodes CASSLWQGPYEQYF.

The genes are TRBV7-2 and TRBJ1-4; 8 positions match TRBD1. V lost 4 bases to trimming and J lost 6 bases; unmatched junction nucleotides: 7. Germline V gene data show CDR1 as SGHTA and CDR2 as FQGNSA. The CDR3 has 15 residues. The CDR3 bases are TGTGCCAGCAGCTCCAGGGGGCAGAAGGATGAAAAACTGTTTTTT. Translated, it gives CASSSRGQKDEKLFF.

This rearrangement joins TRBV9 to TRBJ1-2, with no clear D. Germline V lookup: CDR1 SGDLS, CDR2 YYNGEE. The CDR3 runs to 14 residues. V lost 0 bases and J 10 bases, leaving 16 bases between the germline ends. The CDR3 coding sequence is TGTGCCAGCAGCGTAGTGGAGGGTCCAGGTGCCTACACCTTC. It yields the protein CASSVVEGPGAYTF.

The rearrangement joins TRBV29-1 to TRBJ2-2; 7 bases align to TRBD1. CDR3 length equals 15 residues. Trimming cost V 5 bases and J 4 bases; bases outside gene matches: 10. Germline values: CDR1 SQVTM, CDR2 ANQGSEA. DNA for the CDR3: TGCAGCGTTCACCGACAGGGAAAGGGCACCGGGGAGCTGTTTTTT. It specifies CSVHRQGKGTGELFF.

The chain has TRBV6-5 and TRBJ1-2; the match to TRBD1 covers 12 bases. CDR3 length: 15 amino acids. From germline, CDR1 is MNHEY and CDR2 SVGAGI. V lost 6 bases and J lost 5; bases outside the gene matches: 7. The CDR3 reads CASSYRDRGQYGYTF. Here the CDR3 DNA reads TGTGCCAGCAGCTACCGGGACAGGGGGCAATATGGCTACACCTTC.

V gene TRBV30 combines with J gene TRBJ1-5; D is uncertain. The CDR3 covers 13 residues. Germline loops: CDR1 GTSNPN, CDR2 SVGIG (reference sequence). Trimming cost V 0 bases and J 3 bases, with 6 bases left between them. CDR3 region: CAWSVAFNQPQHF. The DNA for the CDR3 is TGTGCCTGGAGTGTAGCTTTCAATCAGCCCCAGCATTTT.

The chain carries TRBV30 and TRBJ2-1, with 7 bases lining up with TRBD2. Germline CDR1 and CDR2: GTSNPN and SVGIG (reference sequence). J lost 4 bases, V lost 3 bases, and 6 bases had no gene match. This CDR3 comprises 14 residues. The CDR3 loop reads CAWRERGNYNEQFF. The DNA of the CDR3 is TGTGCCTGGAGGGAGCGGGGAAATTACAATGAGCAGTTCTTC.

This clone was recorded a few times. This chain joins TRBV6-6 and TRBJ1-1; 11 bases line up with TRBD1. The V and J ends lost 6 bases and 11 bases, in that order; junction bases with no gene match: 11. Germline values: CDR1 MNHNY, CDR2 SVGAGI (reference sequence). The CDR3 is 14 amino acids. CDR3 nucleotide sequence: TGTGCCAGCAGCGAAGGACAGGGGGCGGGAAAGGCTTTCTTT. It translates to CASSEGQGAGKAFF.

J is TRBJ1-2 and V is TRBV19; maybe TRBD1 (5 bases). This CDR3 is built from 15 residues. Germline V gene sequence: CDR1 LNHDA, CDR2 SQIVND (reference sequence). The V and J ends lost 6 bases and 0 bases respectively, with 14 bases between them. CDR3 loop: CASSWGLQANYGYTF. Written as DNA, the CDR3 is TGTGCCAGTAGCTGGGGACTCCAAGCTAACTATGGCTACACCTTC.